Below, 17 T cell receptor beta chains from the same sample are listed, as sequenced in a study of PD-1 blockade in classical Hodgkin lymphoma. Time point denoted: cycle 4 day 1 (C4D1), after less than seven weeks of nivolumab. Exposure to brentuximab vedotin varied, and each patient had relapsed following autologous stem cell transplantation. Measured with immunoSEQ multiplex PCR; TCRdb has only the in-frame clones, and not every one. The sample carries roughly 50,000 clones, around nine tenths recorded once. Source: peripheral blood mononuclear cells (PBMCs), taken before the fourth cycle of nivolumab. These receptors all stem from a human donor with classical Hodgkin lymphoma.

The chain joins TRBV10-3 to TRBJ1-6; the match to TRBD1 covers 8 bases. Looked up from germline, CDR1 is ENHRY and CDR2 is SYGVKD. V was pared by 6 bases and J by 10 bases, with 5 bases of the junction left unmatched. The CDR3 covers 13 residues. The CDR3 loop is CAISADRDSPLHF. The CDR3 coding sequence is TGTGCCATCAGCGCGGACAGGGACTCACCCCTCCACTTT.

V and J are TRBV11-1 and TRBJ2-5; TRBD2 is a possible D gene (5 bases). Trimming left V 5 bases short and J 2 bases short, with 9 bases between. Germline CDR1 and CDR2: SGHAT and FQDESV (reference sequence). The CDR3 is 13 amino acids. The CDR3 DNA sequence: TGTGCCAGCAGCCCCGGGGTACAAGAGACCCAGTACTTC. This gives the protein CASSPGVQETQYF.

The rearrangement uses TRBV18 and TRBJ2-3; 10 bases are a match to TRBD2. Germline V gene data show CDR1 as KGHSH and CDR2 as LQKENI. After removal of 3 bases from V and 5 bases from J, the junction contained 8 bases not matched to a gene. The CDR3 totals 16 residues. DNA of the CDR3: TGTGCCAGCTCACCGAAGCGGGAGGGCTTTGGAGATACGCAGTATTTT. Its protein product is CASSPKREGFGDTQYF.

The rearrangement joins TRBV9 to TRBJ2-6, with 12 positions matching TRBD2. CDR1 SGDLS and CDR2 YYNGEE come from the germline V gene. Trimming removed 4 bases from V and 0 bases from J; junction bases left unmatched: 5. The CDR3 length is 18 residues. DNA for the CDR3: TGTGCCAGCAGCCACGGACTAGCGGGGCCCTCTGGGGCCAACGTCCTGACTTTC. It codes for CASSHGLAGPSGANVLTF.

This clone turned up a few times. V usage is TRBV7-8 and J usage is TRBJ2-7; D is uncertain. Germline CDR1 SGHVS, CDR2 FQNEAQ. This CDR3 spans 11 amino acids. V was cut by 5 bases and J by 4 bases, with 6 bases left in between. The CDR3 DNA follows: TGTGCCAGCAGCCCACAGTACGAGCAGTACTTC. Amino acids: CASSPQYEQYF.

V usage is TRBV10-3 and J usage is TRBJ1-4, with D maybe TRBD1 (6 bases). Trimming removed 10 bases from V and 7 bases from J, with 13 bases in between. Per the germline V gene, CDR1 is ENHRY and CDR2 is SYGVKD. This CDR3 comprises 12 residues. The CDR3: CATTSGVEKLFF. The DNA for the CDR3 is TGTGCCACCACCTCAGGGGTTGAAAAACTGTTTTTT.

This chain joins TRBV4-1 and TRBJ2-5; D gene unclear. With the DNA end fitting TRBJ2-7 better, the J assignment may be wrong. CDR1 MGHRA and CDR2 YSYEKL come from the germline V gene. There are 15 residues in the CDR3. CDR3 coding DNA: TGCGCCAGCAGCCAAGTGGATCAGGATCTCTACGAGCAGTACTTC. The encoded protein is CASSQVDQDLYEQYF.

This clone turned up a few times. The V call is TRBV28, the J call TRBJ1-5, with no clear D. Looked up from germline, CDR1 is MDHEN and CDR2 is SYDVKM. With 3 bases removed from V and 0 bases from J, the gap between germline ends came to 9 bases. This CDR3 contains 15 residues. The CDR3 DNA follows: TGTGCCAGCAGTTTGATGGGAGCTAGCAATCAGCCCCAGCATTTT. It specifies CASSLMGASNQPQHF.

V gene TRBV18 combines with J gene TRBJ1-1; D call uncertain. The CDR3 runs 17 residues. CDR1 and CDR2 from the germline V gene are KGHSH and LQKENI. V was shortened by 1 base and J by 2 bases, with 17 bases between the two germline ends. CDR3 bases: TGTGCCAGCTCACCACGAGTACAGAAAAGTTTTAACACTGAAGCTTTCTTT. Translation gives CASSPRVQKSFNTEAFF.

This chain joins TRBV10-3 and TRBJ1-2; 9 nucleotides align to TRBD1. The CDR3 has 12 residues. J gave up 4 bases and V 10 bases, and 4 bases lay outside the gene matches. The germline V gene has CDR1 ENHRY and CDR2 SYGVKD. The CDR3 DNA is TGTGCCAGCGAGACAGGGGGCTATGGCTACACCTTC. Its translation is CASETGGYGYTF.

The chain joins TRBV7-2 to TRBJ2-3; D possibly matches TRBD1 or TRBD2 (7 bases each). Germline CDR1 SGHTA, CDR2 FQGNSA. There are 15 residues in the CDR3. V was pared by 6 bases and J by 6 bases, with 19 bases between. Written as DNA, the CDR3 is TGTGCCAGCAGTCCAGGGGGGGCCGGACGGGATACGCAGTATTTT. Protein sequence: CASSPGGAGRDTQYF.

This chain links TRBV4-1 with TRBJ2-2, with D hard to call. With 0 bases removed from V and 7 bases from J, the gap between germline ends came to 9 bases. From germline, CDR1 is MGHRA and CDR2 YSYEKL. There are 14 residues in the CDR3. CDR3 in amino acids: CASSQEPAGGELFF. The CDR3 bases are TGCGCCAGCAGCCAAGAACCCGCCGGCGGGGAGCTGTTTTTT.

The chain employs TRBV18 and TRBJ1-1; TRBD1 aligns across 7 bases. After removal of 2 bases from V and 5 bases from J, the junction contained 5 bases not matched to a gene. The CDR3 consists of 14 residues. Germline V gene sequence: CDR1 KGHSH, CDR2 LQKENI. CDR3 sequence reads: CASSPWDSRTEAFF. In nucleotides, the CDR3 is TGTGCCAGCTCACCATGGGACAGCAGGACTGAAGCTTTCTTT.

The rearrangement joins TRBV29-1 to TRBJ2-1; the D gene is possibly TRBD2 (5 bases). This CDR3 has 16 amino acids. Trimming removed 1 base from V and 0 bases from J, with 13 bases in between. CDR1 is SQVTM, CDR2 ANQGSEA, per germline. CDR3 bases: TGCAGCGTTGAAGTGTCGGGGAGTCCCTCCTACAATGAGCAGTTCTTC. Protein product: CSVEVSGSPSYNEQFF.

The J gene is TRBJ2-5, the V gene TRBV6-1; weak D call: TRBD1 (5 bases). Trimming removed 6 bases from V and 2 bases from J, with 13 bases in between. Looked up from germline, CDR1 is MNHNS and CDR2 is SASEGT. The CDR3 contains 14 residues. The CDR3 DNA is TGTGCCAGCAGGGACACACCGATACAAGAGACCCAGTACTTC. Translated, it gives CASRDTPIQETQYF.

The rearrangement uses TRBV5-1 and TRBJ2-7; D is uncertain. The CDR3 is made up of 14 amino acids. Germline CDR1 is SGHRS and CDR2 is YFSETQ. V lost 1 base, J lost 5 bases, and 13 bases lay in between. CDR3 coding DNA: TGCGCCAGCAGCTTGTTGCTCTTTAGGGACGAGCAGTACTTC. The encoded protein is CASSLLLFRDEQYF. Filled out from reference TRBV5-1 and TRBJ2-7, the complete variable domain reads KAGVTQTPRYLIKTRGQQVTLSCSPISGHRSVSWYQQTPGQGLQFLFEYFSETQRNKGNFPGRFSGRQFSNSRSEMNVSTLELGDSALYLCASSLLLFRDEQYFGPGTRLTVT.

The rearrangement joins TRBV5-4 to TRBJ2-6, with D possibly TRBD2 on 6 matching bases. V shed 0 bases and J shed 2 bases, with 21 bases lying between them. The CDR3 loop spans 20 amino acids. Germline CDR1 is SGHNT and CDR2 is YYREEE (reference sequence). The DNA of the CDR3 is TGTGCCAGCAGCTTGGCCGGGGGATGGAAAGGCGGTCCTGGGGCCAACGTCCTGACTTTC. This translates into CASSLAGGWKGGPGANVLTF.